These 17 T cell receptor beta chains were all obtained from the same sample, sequenced in a study of blood T cell repertoires in COVID-19. Only in-frame clones appear in the TCRdb table, and some are missing; sequencing was by immunoSEQ multiplex PCR. The sample has roughly 250,000 clones; roughly 80% are singletons. Sequencing input: peripheral blood. The receptors stem from a woman older than 75 with active or convalescent COVID-19.

The chain uses TRBV6-2 or TRBV6-3 and TRBJ1-5; 8 bases agree with TRBD1. CDR1 is MNHEY and CDR2 is SVGEGT in the germline V gene. V was clipped by 3 bases and J by 4 bases; unmatched bases: 8. The CDR3 spans 16 residues. The CDR3 is CASSYNPQGVNQPQHF. The CDR3 DNA follows: TGTGCCAGCAGTTATAACCCACAGGGGGTGAATCAGCCCCAGCATTTT.

The rearrangement uses TRBV5-8 and TRBJ1-4; D not resolved. CDR3 length: 16 residues. V gave up 6 bases and J gave up 8 bases, with 23 bases separating them. Germline lookup yields CDR1 SGHTS and CDR2 YDEGEE. DNA of the CDR3: TGTGCCAGCACAATTACCTTTGTTACCCCAGAAGAAAAACTGTTTTTT. It encodes CASTITFVTPEEKLFF.

The V and J genes are TRBV5-1 and TRBJ2-5, with 8 positions matching TRBD1. CDR3 length equals 16 residues. With V trimmed by 1 base and J by 1 base, 6 bases remained unmatched. Germline CDR1 SGHRS, CDR2 YFSETQ. The CDR3: CASSLTAGGGQETQYF. CDR3 DNA: TGCGCCAGCAGCTTGACGGCAGGGGGCGGCCAAGAGACCCAGTACTTC.

The V gene is TRBV5-1, the J gene TRBJ2-5; 7 bases line up with TRBD1. V shed 1 base, J shed 3 bases, and the junction held 9 bases outside the gene matches. Germline CDR1 reads SGHRS; CDR2 reads YFSETQ. The CDR3 extends over 16 amino acids. The CDR3 DNA sequence: TGCGCCAGCAGCTTGAACCCCGGGACAGCCGAAGAGACCCAGTACTTC. Its protein product is CASSLNPGTAEETQYF.

The chain joins TRBV6-1 to TRBJ2-3, with D possibly being TRBD1 (6 bases). V lost 6 bases to trimming and J lost 2 bases, with 21 bases between them. This CDR3 spans 17 amino acids. CDR1 is MNHNS, CDR2 SASEGT, per germline. CDR3 protein: CASRETLTGYFTDTQYF. DNA for the CDR3: TGTGCCAGCAGGGAAACCTTGACAGGTTACTTCACAGATACGCAGTATTTT.

This chain uses TRBV9 with TRBJ1-4, with unresolved D. Germline assignment: CDR1 SGDLS and CDR2 YYNGEE. This CDR3 spans 17 amino acids. The V end lost 1 base, the J end lost 1 base, and 14 bases lay between the germline ends. The CDR3 DNA sequence: TGTGCCAGCAGCGTAACCGGCGGGAGGGAAACTAATGAAAAACTGTTTTTT. Protein product: CASSVTGGRETNEKLFF.

This clone was picked up a small number of times. The rearrangement uses TRBV30 and TRBJ1-1, with 8 bases fitting TRBD1. V lost 3 bases to trimming and J lost 4 bases; unmatched junction nucleotides: 10. The V gene's germline CDR1 is GTSNPN and CDR2 SVGIG (reference sequence). CDR3 length: 15 residues. This CDR3 is CAWSDYDRGGTEAFF. The CDR3 region has the DNA TGTGCCTGGAGCGATTACGACAGGGGAGGCACTGAAGCTTTCTTT.

This chain joins TRBV5-1 and TRBJ2-7, with unresolved D. This CDR3 comprises 15 residues. Per germline, CDR1 SGHRS and CDR2 YFSETQ. V lost 0 bases and J 0 bases, leaving 10 bases between the germline ends. This chain's CDR3 is CASSLGQADSYEQYF. The CDR3 bases are TGCGCCAGCAGCTTGGGGCAGGCCGACTCCTACGAGCAGTACTTC.

The rearrangement joins TRBV19 to TRBJ2-1, with D possibly TRBD1 on 5 matching bases. Trimming shortened V by 6 bases and J by 8 bases, and 29 bases separated the two germline ends. CDR3 length: 18 residues. Germline V CDR1 and CDR2: LNHDA, SQIVND (reference sequence). The DNA of the CDR3 is TGTGCCAGTAGAGACTTAAAATGGCAAACCAGCCTAGGGGATGAGCAGTTCTTC. It is translated as CASRDLKWQTSLGDEQFF.

This chain's CDR3 is CASRLGSQRGRTDTQYF. The CDR3 DNA sequence: TGTGCCAGCAGGCTGGGGTCCCAAAGGGGCCGCACAGATACGCAGTATTTT. This sequence joins TRBV5-4 and TRBJ2-3; possible D gene TRBD1, 5 bases. V was trimmed by 5 bases and J by 1 base, leaving 20 bases between them. Germline CDR1 reads SGHNT; CDR2 reads YYREEE (reference sequence). CDR3 length equals 17 residues.

The chain links TRBV5-6 to TRBJ1-5; 9 nucleotides match TRBD1. This CDR3 spans 16 amino acids. Trimming cost V 4 bases and J 4 bases; bases outside gene matches: 9. CDR1 and CDR2 from the germline V gene are SGHDT and YYEEEE. CDR3 residues: CASSPWTGVSNQPQHF. The CDR3 DNA reads TGTGCCAGCAGCCCCTGGACAGGGGTCAGTAATCAGCCCCAGCATTTT.

V and J are TRBV11-2 and TRBJ2-5, with D possibly matching TRBD1 (6 bases). CDR3 length: 15 residues. Germline V lookup: CDR1 SGHAT, CDR2 FQNNGV. Trimming removed 3 bases from V and 5 bases from J, with 16 bases in between. The CDR3 sequence: CASSFAPGAGETQYF. The DNA for the CDR3 is TGTGCCAGCAGCTTTGCCCCAGGGGCAGGGGAGACCCAGTACTTC.

Of note for this clone: This same CDR3 is encoded by further DNA sequences in the sample. This chain uses TRBV11-3 with TRBJ2-3; 11 bases are a match to TRBD2. Germline CDR1 reads SGHNT; CDR2 reads YENEEA. Unmatched junction bases numbered 2, after V lost 1 base and J lost 2 bases. This CDR3 comprises 16 residues. CDR3 amino acids: CASSLGTSGSTDTQYF. For the CDR3, the DNA is TGTGCCAGCAGCTTAGGGACTAGCGGGTCCACAGATACGCAGTATTTT.

This chain links TRBV6-1 with TRBJ2-3; D is unclear. The germline V gene has CDR1 MNHNS and CDR2 SASEGT. V dropped 1 base and J dropped 1 base, with 6 bases sitting between them. The CDR3 runs 14 residues. The CDR3 DNA reads as TGTGCCAGCAGTGAAGGAGAGGGCACAGATACGCAGTATTTT. Translating it yields CASSEGEGTDTQYF.

This clone appeared a single time. This chain links TRBV5-6 with TRBJ2-5; possibly TRBD2 for D (6 bases). V lost 4 bases and J 9 bases, leaving 19 bases between the germline ends. The CDR3 is 14 amino acids. Germline V gene sequence: CDR1 SGHDT, CDR2 YYEEEE. CDR3 bases: TGTGCCAGCAGCCCGAATGGGGGACTCCCTGCCCAGTACTTC. This translates into CASSPNGGLPAQYF.

The rearrangement links TRBV7-9 to TRBJ2-7; D is uncertain. This CDR3 is 14 amino acids long. The V gene lost 3 bases and the J gene lost 2 bases, with 11 bases spanning the gap. Germline-derived CDR1 and CDR2 are SEHNR and FQNEAQ (reference sequence). In nucleotides, the CDR3 is TGTGCCAGCAGCTTCGGTCATAACCCCTACGAGCAGTACTTC. Translated, it gives CASSFGHNPYEQYF.

This chain joins TRBV19 and TRBJ1-4, with 8 nucleotides matching TRBD1. The CDR3 consists of 14 residues. Germline values: CDR1 LNHDA, CDR2 SQIVND (reference sequence). With V trimmed by 5 bases and J by 10 bases, 9 bases remained unmatched. The CDR3 sequence: CASSSGQGVGKLFF. CDR3 coding DNA: TGTGCCAGTAGTTCCGGACAGGGTGTAGGAAAACTGTTTTTT.